This T cell receptor (beta chain) came from a study of T cell responses to AZD1222 COVID-19 vaccine. Regarding the study as a whole: CD4 TCRs covered the whole spike, strongest at regions 160-218 and 743-854. Regions left unmutated in variants are reportedly the target of nearly half of spike-specific TCRs. Only after the peak T cell response were repertoires sampled. Donors in the cohort were predominantly white British and more often female, and clonal diversity was possibly underestimated.

V lost 5 bases, J lost 0 bases, and 7 bases stayed unmatched. This CDR3 is built from 15 residues. Germline V gene lookup returns CDR1 KGHSH and CDR2 LQKENI. This clone came up once. Antigen: not known. The protocol was immunoSEQ multiplex PCR, while the TCRdb copy is restricted to in-frame clones and leaves out a portion. The table records around 160,000 clones, approximately 94% of them present only once. The J gene is TRBJ2-7, the V gene TRBV18; TRBD1 matches at 7 bases. This sample comprised peripheral blood, obtained 28 days after the second AZD1222 dose. This receptor was taken from an adult who received the AZD1222 COVID-19 vaccine. The CDR3 region is CASSAGQASSYEQYF. The CDR3 DNA reads TGTGCCAGCTCAGCTGGACAGGCCAGCTCCTACGAGCAGTACTTC.